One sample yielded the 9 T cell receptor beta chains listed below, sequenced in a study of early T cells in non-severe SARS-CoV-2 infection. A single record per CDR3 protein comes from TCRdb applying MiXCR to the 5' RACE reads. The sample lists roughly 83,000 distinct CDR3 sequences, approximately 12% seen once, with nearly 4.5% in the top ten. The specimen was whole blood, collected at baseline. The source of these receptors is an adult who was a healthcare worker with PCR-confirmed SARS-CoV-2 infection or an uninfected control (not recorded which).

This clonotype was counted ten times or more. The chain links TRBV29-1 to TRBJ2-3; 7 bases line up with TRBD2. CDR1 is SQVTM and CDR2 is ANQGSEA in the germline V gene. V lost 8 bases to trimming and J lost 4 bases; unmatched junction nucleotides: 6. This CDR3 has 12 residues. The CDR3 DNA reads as TGCAGCTATAGCGGGCCCTCAGATACGCAGTATTTT. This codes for CSYSGPSDTQYF.

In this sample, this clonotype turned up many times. The CDR3 here is CASSSRQGPYEQYF. Written as DNA, the CDR3 is TGTGCCAGCAGTTCCCGACAGGGCCCCTACGAGCAGTACTTC. V is TRBV6-5 and J is TRBJ2-7; 7 bases fit TRBD1. V lost 4 bases to trimming and J lost 2 bases; unmatched junction nucleotides: 5. This CDR3 is built from 14 residues. From germline, CDR1 is MNHEY and CDR2 SVGAGI.

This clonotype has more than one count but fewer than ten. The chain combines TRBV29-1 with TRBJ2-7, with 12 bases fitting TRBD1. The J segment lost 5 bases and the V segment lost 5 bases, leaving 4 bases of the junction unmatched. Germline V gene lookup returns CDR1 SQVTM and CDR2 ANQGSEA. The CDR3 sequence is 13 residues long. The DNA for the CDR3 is TGCAGCGTTCGGGGACAGGGGGCGAACGAGCAGTACTTC. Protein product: CSVRGQGANEQYF.

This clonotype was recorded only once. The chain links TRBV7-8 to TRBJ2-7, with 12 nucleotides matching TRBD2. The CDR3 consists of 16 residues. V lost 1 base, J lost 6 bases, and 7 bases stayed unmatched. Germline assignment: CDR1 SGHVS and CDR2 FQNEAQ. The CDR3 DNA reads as TGTGCCAGCAGCTTAGAATTCCGACTAGCGGGAGCCGAGCAGTACTTC. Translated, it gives CASSLEFRLAGAEQYF.

Written as DNA, the CDR3 is TGTGCCAGCAGACAGCAGTCAACCTCACCCCTCCACTTT. This translates into CASRQQSTSPLHF. V gene TRBV7-9 combines with J gene TRBJ1-6, with D uncertain. V shed 6 bases and J shed 10 bases, with 13 bases lying between them. CDR3 length equals 13 residues. Germline CDR1 and CDR2: SEHNR and FQNEAQ (reference sequence). Together with reference TRBV7-9 and TRBJ1-6, the CDR3 gives the full variable domain: DTGVSQNPRHKITKRGQNVTFRCDPISEHNRLYWYRQTLGQGPEFLTYFQNEAQLEKSRLLSDRFSAERPKGSFSTLEIQRTEQGDSAMYLCASRQQSTSPLHFGNGTRLTVT.

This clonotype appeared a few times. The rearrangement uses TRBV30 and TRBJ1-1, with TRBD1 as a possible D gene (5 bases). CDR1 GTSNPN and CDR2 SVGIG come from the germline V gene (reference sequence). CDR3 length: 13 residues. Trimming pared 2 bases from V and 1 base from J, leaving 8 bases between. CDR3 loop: CAWSPGPNTEAFF. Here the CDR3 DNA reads TGTGCCTGGAGTCCGGGACCGAACACTGAAGCTTTCTTT.

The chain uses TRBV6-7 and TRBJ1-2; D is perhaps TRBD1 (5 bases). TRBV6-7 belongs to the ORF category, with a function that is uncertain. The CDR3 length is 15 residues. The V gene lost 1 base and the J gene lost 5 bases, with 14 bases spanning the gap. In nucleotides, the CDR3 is TGTGCCAGCAGTTACTTCAGGGCCAAACCGTATGGCTACACCTTC. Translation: CASSYFRAKPYGYTF.

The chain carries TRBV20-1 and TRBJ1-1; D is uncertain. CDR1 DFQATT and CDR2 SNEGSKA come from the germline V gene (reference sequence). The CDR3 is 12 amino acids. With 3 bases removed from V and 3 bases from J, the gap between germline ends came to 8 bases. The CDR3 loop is CSASLVDTEAFF. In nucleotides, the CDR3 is TGCAGTGCTAGTTTGGTGGACACTGAAGCTTTCTTT.

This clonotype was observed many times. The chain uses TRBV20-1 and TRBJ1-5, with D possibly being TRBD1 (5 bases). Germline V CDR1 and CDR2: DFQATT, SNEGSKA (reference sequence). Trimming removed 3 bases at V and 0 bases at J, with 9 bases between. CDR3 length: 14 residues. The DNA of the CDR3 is TGCAGTGCTAGCCCTGACAGTAGCAATCAGCCCCAGCATTTT. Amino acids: CSASPDSSNQPQHF.